This T cell receptor beta chain was sequenced in a study of T cell changes during pregnancy in multiple sclerosis. In its sample, this clone was seen once. Clones were sequenced by immunoSEQ multiplex PCR, and TCRdb holds only the in-frame ones, with some missing. Of about 69,000 clones in the sample, around 94% were seen once. This CDR3 is built from 12 residues. Germline values: CDR1 GTSNPN, CDR2 SVGIG (reference sequence). Trimming removed 0 bases at V and 6 bases at J, with 9 bases between. V is TRBV30 and J is TRBJ2-7; a possible D gene is TRBD1 (5 bases). The specimen comprised peripheral blood, sampled in the third trimester of pregnancy. The clonotype originates from a female donor in good health, enrolled as a control in a pregnancy study. DNA for the CDR3: TGTGCCTGGAGTGTAGTAGGGGTCGAGCAGTACTTC. It encodes CAWSVVGVEQYF.